Each of the 28 T cell receptor beta chains below was sequenced from the same sample in a study of blood T cell repertoires in COVID-19 (dated by TCRdb to 2020 to 2022). To prepare the library, the immunoSEQ multiplex PCR assay was applied. This immuneACCESS table, as held by TCRdb, lists in-frame sequences with V and J called but not all clones. Of the missing ones, under half trace to an unresolved V gene in checked studies; the others have no known cause. In all, the sample holds roughly 70,000 clones, and over 65% of those were seen once. The ten largest clonotypes hold 35% to 40% of the sample. The sequenced sample was peripheral blood. These receptors were obtained from a woman aged 70-85 years with acute or convalescent COVID-19.

The chain couples TRBV19 to TRBJ2-7; tentatively, D is TRBD1 (6 bases). V lost 10 bases and J lost 4, with 11 bases in between. The germline V gene has CDR1 LNHDA and CDR2 SQIVND (reference sequence). CDR3 size: 11 residues. Written as DNA, the CDR3 is TGTGCCACCAAGGGACAATACGAGCAGTACTTC. As protein: CATKGQYEQYF.

This clone was counted ten times or more. J is TRBJ1-6 and V is TRBV5-8; 7 bases fit TRBD1. V was clipped by 4 bases and J by 10 bases; unmatched bases: 8. The germline gives CDR1 SGHTS, CDR2 YDEGEE. This CDR3 has 14 residues. CDR3 protein: CASSPTGAGSPLHF. As DNA, the CDR3 is TGTGCCAGCAGCCCAACAGGGGCCGGATCACCCCTCCACTTT.

This chain uses TRBV11-2 with TRBJ1-1; 7 bases line up with TRBD1. The CDR3 is made up of 15 amino acids. CDR1 and CDR2 (germline): SGHAT, FQNNGV. With V trimmed by 5 bases and J by 0 bases, 6 bases remained unmatched. CDR3 in DNA: TGTGCCAGCAGCCCAAGACAGGGCATGAACACTGAAGCTTTCTTT. Protein product: CASSPRQGMNTEAFF.

V gene TRBV6-4 combines with J gene TRBJ1-2; TRBD1 agrees at 8 bases. CDR1 and CDR2 (germline): MRHNA, SNTAGT. This CDR3 comprises 15 residues. Trimming removed 5 bases from V and 0 bases from J; junction bases left unmatched: 5. The CDR3 coding sequence is TGTGCCAGCAGTTTGACAGGGGCCTCTAACTATGGCTACACCTTC. Encoded protein: CASSLTGASNYGYTF.

The chain combines TRBV25-1 with TRBJ1-2, with D perhaps TRBD1 (6 bases). Germline V gives CDR1 MGHDK, CDR2 SYGVNS. Trimming shortened V by 3 bases and J by 6 bases, and 14 bases separated the two germline ends. The CDR3 extends over 14 amino acids. CDR3 loop: CASSDPGRGDGYTF. The CDR3 nucleotides are TGTGCCAGCAGTGATCCTGGGAGGGGGGATGGCTACACCTTC.

The chain uses TRBV4-3 and TRBJ1-2; D unclear. The germline V gene has CDR1 LGHNA and CDR2 YSLEER. The CDR3 length is 13 residues. V was clipped by 0 bases and J by 7 bases, with 9 bases between them. CDR3 in DNA: TGCGCCAGCAGCCAAGATTACGGGTCTGGCTACACCTTC. Amino acid sequence: CASSQDYGSGYTF.

This clone was seen a few times. The chain employs TRBV10-2 and TRBJ1-1; D gene ambiguous. Between the trimmed V and J ends, which lost 6 bases and 1 base, there was a span of 9 bases. Germline CDR1 and CDR2: WSHSY and SAAADI. The CDR3 totals 13 residues. The CDR3 here is CASRIQPNTEAFF. The CDR3 DNA reads as TGCGCCAGCAGGATACAGCCGAACACTGAAGCTTTCTTT.

The chain has TRBV5-8 and TRBJ1-5; possibly TRBD1 for D (5 bases). The CDR3 sequence is 13 residues long. The germline gives CDR1 SGHTS, CDR2 YDEGEE. Trimming took off 6 bases at V and 3 bases at J, with 10 bases between the two ends. This chain's CDR3 is CASTQGNNQPQHF. In nucleotides, the CDR3 is TGTGCCAGCACCCAGGGTAACAATCAGCCCCAGCATTTT.

This clone was seen more than once but under ten times. The chain couples TRBV11-2 to TRBJ1-1, with 12 nucleotides matching TRBD1. Germline lookup yields CDR1 SGHAT and CDR2 FQNNGV. The CDR3 is 15 amino acids. The V gene end was trimmed by 5 bases and the J gene end by 7 bases; junction bases not matched to a gene: 8. The CDR3 region is CASSPGTGGFDEAFF. For the CDR3, the DNA is TGTGCCAGCAGCCCCGGGACAGGGGGCTTTGATGAAGCTTTCTTT.

This chain connects TRBV5-1 to TRBJ1-2, with 9 nucleotides matching TRBD1. V shed 2 bases and J 9 bases; nucleotides not matched to a gene: 5. The CDR3 totals 13 residues. Per germline, CDR1 SGHRS and CDR2 YFSETQ. CDR3 coding DNA: TGCGCCAGCAGCTTAGACAGGGGGACAAGCTACACCTTC. The encoded protein is CASSLDRGTSYTF. The variable domain in full, completed from reference TRBV5-1 and TRBJ1-2, reads KAGVTQTPRYLIKTRGQQVTLSCSPISGHRSVSWYQQTPGQGLQFLFEYFSETQRNKGNFPGRFSGRQFSNSRSEMNVSTLELGDSALYLCASSLDRGTSYTFGSGTRLTVV.

The CDR3 is CASSQDGGSYYNEQFF. In DNA, the CDR3 is TGTGCCAGCAGCCAAGATGGGGGGTCCTACTACAATGAGCAGTTCTTC. The V call is TRBV4-2, the J call TRBJ2-1; possibly TRBD2 for D (6 bases). The V gene's germline CDR1 is LGHNA and CDR2 YNFKEQ. CDR3 length equals 16 residues. Trimming cost V 0 bases and J 3 bases, with 12 bases left between them.

This clone has just a few counts. V is TRBV19 and J is TRBJ1-1; 7 bases are shared with TRBD1. The CDR3 runs 12 residues. From germline, CDR1 is LNHDA and CDR2 SQIVND (reference sequence). Trimming cost V 7 bases and J 6 bases; bases outside gene matches: 5. DNA of the CDR3: TGTGCCAGTAATCACAGGGGCGCTGAAGCTTTCTTT. Translation gives CASNHRGAEAFF. Full variable domain (missing parts from reference TRBV19 and TRBJ1-1): DGGITQSPKYLFRKEGQNVTLSCEQNLNHDAMYWYRQDPGQGLRLIYYSQIVNDFQKGDIAEGYSVSREKKESFPLTVTSAQKNPTAFYLCASNHRGAEAFFGQGTRLTVV.

The rearrangement uses TRBV12-3 or TRBV12-4 and TRBJ2-7; perhaps TRBD2 as D (6 bases). This CDR3 spans 13 amino acids. V lost 4 bases and J lost 3, with 10 bases in between. This chain's CDR3 is CASSWTIHYEQYF. The CDR3, as DNA: TGTGCCAGCAGTTGGACTATCCACTACGAGCAGTACTTC.

V usage is TRBV7-9 and J usage is TRBJ2-7; the match to TRBD1 covers 8 bases. Germline CDR1 SEHNR, CDR2 FQNEAQ (reference sequence). J gave up 4 bases and V 5 bases, and 1 base lay outside the gene matches. This CDR3 region has 12 residues. CDR3: CASSGQGYEQYF. The CDR3, as DNA: TGTGCCAGCAGCGGACAGGGATACGAGCAGTACTTC.

This chain uses TRBV2 with TRBJ2-3; 10 bases fit TRBD1. V dropped 4 bases and J dropped 1; count of bases not matched to a gene: 5. The CDR3 is 16 residues long. Germline assignment: CDR1 SNHLY and CDR2 FYNNEI. This chain's CDR3 is CASSADRGRGTDTQYF. CDR3 DNA sequence: TGTGCCAGCAGTGCCGACAGGGGGCGAGGCACAGATACGCAGTATTTT.

The V gene is TRBV5-1, the J gene TRBJ2-7; TRBD2 agrees at 13 bases. This CDR3 region has 20 residues. Germline V gives CDR1 SGHRS, CDR2 YFSETQ. V was pared by 0 bases and J by 0 bases, with 12 bases of the junction left unmatched. The CDR3, as DNA: TGCGCCAGCAGCTTGGCGGCGAGGTCGGGACTAGCGGGGAGCTCCTACGAGCAGTACTTC. This sequence encodes CASSLAARSGLAGSSYEQYF.

The chain combines TRBV9 with TRBJ2-1; 7 bases are a match to TRBD2. The CDR3 totals 15 residues. The junction had 4 bases not matched to a gene; V was cut back by 0 bases and J by 4 bases. Per germline, CDR1 SGDLS and CDR2 YYNGEE. In DNA form, the CDR3 reads TGTGCCAGCAGCGTAGCGTCGCGGGGGTACAATGAGCAGTTCTTC. Translation: CASSVASRGYNEQFF.

This clone was counted a single time. This sequence joins TRBV6-5 and TRBJ2-7; 9 nucleotides agree with TRBD1. Germline lookup yields CDR1 MNHEY and CDR2 SVGAGI. This CDR3 spans 15 amino acids. J gave up 0 bases and V 8 bases, and 8 bases lay outside the gene matches. For the CDR3, the DNA is TGTGCCAGCCGAATTACGACAGGGGGCTCCTACGAGCAGTACTTC. This codes for CASRITTGGSYEQYF.

The chain couples TRBV29-1 to TRBJ2-7, with D perhaps matching TRBD1 (5 bases). The germline V gene has CDR1 SQVTM and CDR2 ANQGSEA. The CDR3 loop spans 11 amino acids. V shed 6 bases and J shed 7 bases, with 13 bases lying between them. The chain's CDR3 is CSVLDNSEQYF. CDR3 nucleotide sequence: TGCAGCGTCCTGGACAACTCAGAGCAGTACTTC.

This clone showed up just a few times. The chain employs TRBV5-1 and TRBJ1-6, with a tentative D call TRBD1 (6 bases). The CDR3 has 14 amino acids. The germline V and J ends were trimmed by 2 bases and 10 bases, with 13 bases remaining between them. Germline CDR1 is SGHRS and CDR2 is YFSETQ. CDR3 protein: CASSFTRGESPLHF. DNA for the CDR3: TGCGCCAGCAGCTTTACCAGGGGAGAATCACCCCTCCACTTT.

This clone was detected once. This sequence joins TRBV7-8 and TRBJ1-2; a weak D match, TRBD1 (5 bases). Per the germline V gene, CDR1 is SGHVS and CDR2 is FQNEAQ. V gave up 3 bases and J gave up 6 bases, with 14 bases separating them. This CDR3 region has 14 residues. Here the CDR3 reads CASSLKGPLDGYTF. The CDR3 DNA sequence: TGTGCCAGCAGCTTGAAGGGGCCCCTAGATGGCTACACCTTC.

About this clone: This sample also contains other DNA sequences that code for the same CDR3. The chain has TRBV7-2 and TRBJ1-5, with 8 bases aligning to TRBD1. From germline, CDR1 is SGHTA and CDR2 FQGNSA. V lost 2 bases to trimming and J lost 2 bases; unmatched junction nucleotides: 2. The CDR3 has 15 residues. The CDR3 sequence is CASSLSGGGNQPQHF. CDR3 coding DNA: TGTGCCAGCAGCTTATCAGGGGGCGGCAATCAGCCCCAGCATTTT.

For this clone: The same CDR3 is also encoded by other DNA sequences in this sample. The chain joins TRBV5-1 to TRBJ2-2, with TRBD1 as a possible D gene (6 bases). CDR3 length: 16 residues. V was shortened by 4 bases and J by 0 bases, with 13 bases between the two germline ends. Germline V gene sequence: CDR1 SGHRS, CDR2 YFSETQ. The CDR3 spells CASSPRTASNTGELFF. The CDR3 DNA sequence: TGCGCCAGCAGCCCCCGGACAGCCTCGAACACCGGGGAGCTGTTTTTT.

This clone was found once. V usage is TRBV19 and J usage is TRBJ2-2; the match to TRBD1 covers 8 bases. The germline gives CDR1 LNHDA, CDR2 SQIVND (reference sequence). With 5 bases clipped from V and 5 bases from J, the junction kept 7 bases outside the gene matches. The CDR3 has 15 residues. CDR3 nucleotides: TGTGCCAGTAGTCCCCGCAGGGGGCGAACCGGGGAGCTGTTTTTT. Amino acid sequence: CASSPRRGRTGELFF.

The chain links TRBV7-2 to TRBJ1-1, with D possibly being TRBD1 (6 bases). Germline-derived CDR1 and CDR2 are SGHTA and FQGNSA. The ends were cut back, 3 bases at V and 7 bases at J, with 12 bases in the middle. There are 13 residues in the CDR3. As DNA, the CDR3 is TGTGCCAGCAGCTTCCGGGACAAAGTTGAAGCTTTCTTT. Translation: CASSFRDKVEAFF.

This chain uses TRBV19 with TRBJ2-7; the match to TRBD1 covers 7 bases. This CDR3 contains 15 residues. The germline CDR1 and CDR2 sequences are LNHDA and SQIVND (reference sequence). V shed 5 bases and J 3 bases; nucleotides not matched to a gene: 10. CDR3 sequence: CASSPYPGTDYEQYF. Here the CDR3 DNA reads TGTGCCAGTAGTCCCTACCCCGGGACAGACTACGAGCAGTACTTC.

This clone was observed a handful of times. The chain combines TRBV10-3 with TRBJ1-2; a weak D match, TRBD1 (6 bases). The germline V and J ends were trimmed by 4 bases and 8 bases, with 14 bases remaining between them. There are 13 residues in the CDR3. The germline gives CDR1 ENHRY, CDR2 SYGVKD. The CDR3 sequence is CAISVDRSQGYTF. The DNA for the CDR3 is TGTGCCATCAGTGTCGACAGGTCCCAGGGCTACACCTTC.

The chain combines TRBV5-1 with TRBJ2-3; tentatively, D is TRBD2 (6 bases). This CDR3 has 16 amino acids. CDR1 is SGHRS and CDR2 is YFSETQ in the germline V gene. V was pared by 0 bases and J by 1 base, with 12 bases between. The CDR3 protein is CASSLVPGVGTDTQYF. CDR3 in DNA: TGCGCCAGCAGCTTGGTTCCGGGAGTAGGCACAGATACGCAGTATTTT.